A selection of T cell receptor beta chains follows, all from one sample in a study of T cell responses to AZD1222 COVID-19 vaccine. Clones were read by immunoSEQ multiplex PCR, and TCRdb kept only the in-frame ones, dropping some. This table has some 140,000 clones, around 89% appearing once. This material consisted of peripheral blood, taken on day 0 of AZD1222 vaccination. Source of these receptors: an adult in good health. Both conserved end residues are part of each CDR3. The D gene is left open where the match is weak. Clone size is not always given. Where it is, it says once, few, many or a class for expanded clones.

d_call	v_call	clone_size	j_call	cdr3_nt	cdr3_aa
NA	TRBV7-8	once	TRBJ1-4	TGTGCCAGCAGCCCTTCAGGCGTAGGAGAAAAACTGTTTTTT	CASSPSGVGEKLFF
NA	TRBV10-3	NA	TRBJ1-3	TGTGCCATCAGTGAGTCGACGGCTCCGTTCACCATATATTTT	CAISESTAPFTIYF
NA	TRBV7-9	few	TRBJ1-1	TGTGCCAGCAGCAAGCGAGAGCAGGCTGAAGCTTTCTTT	CASSKREQAEAFF
NA	TRBV5-8	NA	TRBJ1-5	TGTGCCAGCAGGGGGACACCAGGCAATCAGCCCCAGCATTTT	CASRGTPGNQPQHF
TRBD1	TRBV2	NA	TRBJ2-2	TGTGCCAGCAGACTGACAGGGGGCTTCACCGGGGAGCTGTTTTTT	CASRLTGGFTGELFF
NA	TRBV18	NA	TRBJ1-5	TGTGCCAGCTCACCGGGCGGCCAGGGCCAGCCCCAGCATTTT	CASSPGGQGQPQHF
NA	TRBV1	NA	TRBJ1-3	TGCACCAGCAGCCAAGGCAGAGGGACAGGGGCTAGCTCTGGAAACACCATATATTTT	CTSSQGRGTGASSGNTIYF
NA	TRBV11-2	NA	TRBJ1-1	TGTGCCAGCAGCTTAGCCACTGAAGCTTTCTTT	CASSLATEAFF
TRBD1	TRBV9	NA	TRBJ1-2	TGTGCCAGCAGCGTCGGACAGGGGTATAGCTACACCTTC	CASSVGQGYSYTF
NA	TRBV7-8	once	TRBJ2-5	TGTGCCAGCAGCTTGGGGTACCAAGAGACCCAGTACTTC	CASSLGYQETQYF
TRBD1	TRBV5-5	NA	TRBJ1-5	TGTGCCGGTTCAACAGGGGTCGGCAATCAGCCCCAGCATTTT	CAGSTGVGNQPQHF